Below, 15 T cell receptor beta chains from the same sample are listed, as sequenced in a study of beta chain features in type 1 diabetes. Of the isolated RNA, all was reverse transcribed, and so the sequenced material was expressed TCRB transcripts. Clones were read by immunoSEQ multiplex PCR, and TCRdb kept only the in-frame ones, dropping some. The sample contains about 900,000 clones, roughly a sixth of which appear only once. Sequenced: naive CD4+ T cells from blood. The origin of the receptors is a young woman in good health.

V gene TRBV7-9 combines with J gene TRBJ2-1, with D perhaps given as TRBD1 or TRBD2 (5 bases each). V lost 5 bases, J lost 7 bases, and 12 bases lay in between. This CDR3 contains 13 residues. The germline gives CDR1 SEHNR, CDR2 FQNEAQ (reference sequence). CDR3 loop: CASSPWGWNEQFF. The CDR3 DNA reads TGTGCCAGCAGCCCATGGGGGTGGAATGAGCAGTTCTTC.

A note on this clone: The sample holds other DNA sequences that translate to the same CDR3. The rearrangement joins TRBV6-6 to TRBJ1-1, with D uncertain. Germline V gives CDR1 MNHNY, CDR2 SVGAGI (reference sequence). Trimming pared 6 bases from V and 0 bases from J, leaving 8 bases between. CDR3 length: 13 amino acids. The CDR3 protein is CASSWSLNTEAFF. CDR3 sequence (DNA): TGTGCCAGCAGCTGGTCATTGAACACTGAAGCTTTCTTT.

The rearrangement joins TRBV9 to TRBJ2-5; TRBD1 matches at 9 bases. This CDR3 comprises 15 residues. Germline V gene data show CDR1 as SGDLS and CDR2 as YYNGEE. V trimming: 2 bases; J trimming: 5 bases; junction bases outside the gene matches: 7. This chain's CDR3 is CASSVDRGIMETQYF. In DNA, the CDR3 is TGTGCCAGCAGCGTCGACAGGGGGATAATGGAGACCCAGTACTTC.

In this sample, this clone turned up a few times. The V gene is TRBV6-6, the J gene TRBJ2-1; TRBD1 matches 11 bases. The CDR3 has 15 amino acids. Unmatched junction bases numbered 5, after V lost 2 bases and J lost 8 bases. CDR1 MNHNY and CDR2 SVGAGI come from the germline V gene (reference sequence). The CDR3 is CASSYRDRGVDEQFF. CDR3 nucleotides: TGTGCCAGCAGTTACCGGGACAGGGGGGTAGATGAGCAGTTCTTC.

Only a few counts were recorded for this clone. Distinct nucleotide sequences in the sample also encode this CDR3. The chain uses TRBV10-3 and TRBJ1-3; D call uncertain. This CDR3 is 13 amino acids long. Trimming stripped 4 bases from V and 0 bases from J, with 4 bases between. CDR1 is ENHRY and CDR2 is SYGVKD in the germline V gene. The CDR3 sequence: CAISGISGNTIYF. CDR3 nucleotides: TGTGCCATCAGTGGAATCTCTGGAAACACCATATATTTT.

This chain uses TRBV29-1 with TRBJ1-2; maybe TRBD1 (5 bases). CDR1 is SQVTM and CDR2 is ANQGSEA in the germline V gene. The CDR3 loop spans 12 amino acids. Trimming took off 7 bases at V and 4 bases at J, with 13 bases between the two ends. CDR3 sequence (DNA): TGCAGCGACCGGACACATCCCTATGGCTACACCTTC. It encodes CSDRTHPYGYTF.

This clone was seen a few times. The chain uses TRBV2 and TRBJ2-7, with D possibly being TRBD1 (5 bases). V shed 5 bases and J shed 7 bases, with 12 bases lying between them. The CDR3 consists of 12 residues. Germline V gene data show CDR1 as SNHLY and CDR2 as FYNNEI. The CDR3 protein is CASSLLPGEQYF. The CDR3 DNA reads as TGTGCCAGCAGTCTCCTCCCAGGGGAGCAGTACTTC.

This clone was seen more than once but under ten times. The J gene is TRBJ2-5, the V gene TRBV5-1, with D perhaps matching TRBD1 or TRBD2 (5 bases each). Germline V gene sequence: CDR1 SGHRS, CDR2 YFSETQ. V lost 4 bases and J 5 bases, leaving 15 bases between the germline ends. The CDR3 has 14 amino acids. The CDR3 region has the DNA TGCGCCAGCAGCGTTCTAGGGACCCCGGAGACCCAGTACTTC. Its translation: CASSVLGTPETQYF.

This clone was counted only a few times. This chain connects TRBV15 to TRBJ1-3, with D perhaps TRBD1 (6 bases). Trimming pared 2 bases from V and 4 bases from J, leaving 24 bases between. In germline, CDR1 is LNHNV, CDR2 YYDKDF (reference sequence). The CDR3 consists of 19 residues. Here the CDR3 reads CATSRSNVVGAPPGNTIYF. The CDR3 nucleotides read TGTGCCACCAGCAGATCGAACGTCGTGGGGGCCCCTCCGGGAAACACCATATATTTT.

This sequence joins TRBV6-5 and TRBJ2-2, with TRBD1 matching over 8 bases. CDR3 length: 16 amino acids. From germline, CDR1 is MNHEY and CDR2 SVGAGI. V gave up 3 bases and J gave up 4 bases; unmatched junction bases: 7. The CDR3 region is CASSYLRTGGTGELFF. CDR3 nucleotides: TGTGCCAGCAGTTATCTACGAACAGGGGGCACCGGGGAGCTGTTTTTT.

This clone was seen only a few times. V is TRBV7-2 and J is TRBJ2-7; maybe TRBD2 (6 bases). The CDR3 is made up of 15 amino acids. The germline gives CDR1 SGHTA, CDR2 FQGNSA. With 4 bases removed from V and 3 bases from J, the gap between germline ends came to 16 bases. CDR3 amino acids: CASSSPAATSYEQYF. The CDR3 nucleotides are TGTGCCAGCAGCTCACCGGCAGCGACTAGCTACGAGCAGTACTTC.

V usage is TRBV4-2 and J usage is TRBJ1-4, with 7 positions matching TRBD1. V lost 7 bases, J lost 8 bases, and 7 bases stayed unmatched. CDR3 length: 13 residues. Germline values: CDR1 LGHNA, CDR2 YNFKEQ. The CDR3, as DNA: TGTGCCAGCAAGGGACAGTGGTCCGAAAAACTGTTTTTT. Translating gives CASKGQWSEKLFF.

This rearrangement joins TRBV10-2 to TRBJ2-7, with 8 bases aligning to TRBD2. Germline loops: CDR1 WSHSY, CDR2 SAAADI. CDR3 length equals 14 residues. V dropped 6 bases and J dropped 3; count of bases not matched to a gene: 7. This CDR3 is CASSGSGGSYEQYF. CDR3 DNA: TGCGCCAGCAGCGGGAGCGGGGGTAGCTACGAGCAGTACTTC.

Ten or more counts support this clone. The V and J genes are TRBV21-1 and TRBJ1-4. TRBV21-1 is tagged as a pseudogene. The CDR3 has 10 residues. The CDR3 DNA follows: TGTGCCAGCAACCACCGTGGGGTGTTTTTT. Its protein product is CASNHRGVFF.

CDR3 region: CSVVAGNSHYEQYF. The CDR3 nucleotides read TGCAGCGTTGTAGCGGGAAACAGTCACTACGAGCAGTACTTC. The chain couples TRBV29-1 to TRBJ2-7; 8 bases agree with TRBD2. Germline V lookup: CDR1 SQVTM, CDR2 ANQGSEA. After removal of 4 bases from V and 3 bases from J, the junction contained 8 bases not matched to a gene. The CDR3 contains 14 residues.